What follows is one T cell receptor (beta chain) and its context. What it binds is not known. These data belong to a study of T cell responses to AZD1222 COVID-19 vaccine. Whole-study findings and limits: Across spike, vaccine-associated CD4 TCRs were found, dominant at 160-218 and 743-854. The breadth and depth of Spike-specific TCRs increased once two AZD1222 doses had been given. White British people made up most donors, females outnumbered males, and clonal diversity was possibly underestimated.

The repertoire was sequenced with immunoSEQ multiplex PCR; TCRdb's copy has only in-frame clones and lacks some. The table lists some 150,000 clones, around 90% of them singletons. Trimming left V 7 bases short and J 3 bases short, with 15 bases between. The germline CDR1 and CDR2 sequences are PRHDT and FYEKMQ (reference sequence). The CDR3 has 14 residues. The gene calls are TRBV13 and TRBJ2-5; the D gene is possibly TRBD1 (6 bases). This sequence originates from an adult in good health. The source material was peripheral blood, sampled on day 0 of AZD1222 vaccination. CDR3 residues: CASTLGAGEETQYF. The DNA of the CDR3 is TGTGCCAGCACCCTCGGAGCAGGGGAAGAGACCCAGTACTTC.